Here is one TCR beta chain with its context. The data are from a study of T cells after somatic rescue of genetic block. Profiled with immunoSEQ multiplex PCR; TCRdb holds only in-frame clones, not every one. The sample contains more than 13,000 clones, over 65% of which appear only once. With 6 bases clipped from V and 4 bases from J, the junction kept 6 bases outside the gene matches. The CDR3 loop spans 13 amino acids. Germline V gives CDR1 MDHEN, CDR2 SYDVKM. This receptor was identified in a boy younger than 18. The chain couples TRBV28 to TRBJ2-7, with 7 positions matching TRBD1. Sequencing was performed on peripheral blood mononuclear cells (PBMCs). CDR3 nucleotide sequence: TGTGCCAGCAGAACAGGGGTCCCTTACGAGCAGTACTTC. As protein: CASRTGVPYEQYF.